Listed below are T cell receptor beta chains from one sample, sequenced in a study of cytomegalovirus exposure and HLA in healthy donors. TCRdb's table, derived via immunoSEQ multiplex PCR, lists solely in-frame clones and lacks some. The sample shows more than 85,000 clones, approximately 70% of them seen only once. Sequences were obtained from PBMCs. Every receptor here comes from a man younger than 45 in good health and CMV-seronegative. Each CDR3 is given with its conserved first and last residue. D genes are given only for firm matches. Not all rows give a size; the values are once, few, many and, for expanded clones, a class.

CDR3aa: CASSRTSGAFGEQFF
CDR3nt: TGTGCCAGCAGCCGGACTAGCGGGGCCTTTGGTGAGCAGTTCTTC
j_gene: TRBJ2-1
abundance: -
d_gene: TRBD2
v_gene: TRBV6-6

CDR3aa: CASSLDRTGLLAFF
CDR3nt: TGTGCCAGTAGTCTGGATAGGACAGGCCTGCTAGCTTTCTTT
j_gene: TRBJ1-1
abundance: few
d_gene: TRBD1
v_gene: TRBV19

CDR3aa: CASSRTGPNEQFF
CDR3nt: TGTGCCAGCAGTCGGACAGGGCCCAATGAGCAGTTCTTC
j_gene: TRBJ2-1
abundance: -
d_gene: TRBD1
v_gene: TRBV6-5

CDR3aa: CASSLRISSGTTGELFF
CDR3nt: TGTGCCAGCAGTTTAAGGATCTCTAGCGGGACAACCGGGGAGCTGTTTTTT
j_gene: TRBJ2-2
abundance: -
d_gene: TRBD2
v_gene: TRBV27

CDR3aa: CASSATGTYGYTF
CDR3nt: TGTGCCAGCAGCGCGACAGGGACCTATGGCTACACCTTC
j_gene: TRBJ1-2
abundance: -
d_gene: TRBD1
v_gene: TRBV7-2

CDR3aa: CASSFSQLYGYTF
CDR3nt: TGTGCCAGCAGTTTCTCACAGCTCTATGGCTACACCTTC
j_gene: TRBJ1-2
abundance: -
d_gene: -
v_gene: TRBV28

CDR3aa: CASSLGWGDLSYEQYF
CDR3nt: TGCGCCAGCAGCTTGGGGTGGGGGGACCTTTCCTACGAGCAGTACTTC
j_gene: TRBJ2-7
abundance: -
d_gene: -
v_gene: TRBV5-1

CDR3aa: CASSPGGTGELFF
CDR3nt: TGCGCCAGCAGCCCGGGGGGCACCGGGGAGCTGTTTTTT
j_gene: TRBJ2-2
abundance: -
d_gene: TRBD2
v_gene: TRBV4-1

CDR3aa: CASSYRGRRLFF
CDR3nt: TGTGCCAGCAGTTACCGAGGGAGGAGACTGTTTTTT
j_gene: TRBJ1-4
abundance: -
d_gene: -
v_gene: TRBV6-5

CDR3aa: CASSLKGGREETQYF
CDR3nt: TGCGCCAGCAGCTTGAAAGGGGGCAGAGAAGAGACCCAGTACTTC
j_gene: TRBJ2-5
abundance: few
d_gene: TRBD1
v_gene: TRBV5-1

CDR3aa: CASSPRTGAYNEQFF
CDR3nt: TGTGCCAGCAGCCCCCGCACAGGCGCCTACAATGAGCAGTTCTTC
j_gene: TRBJ2-1
abundance: -
d_gene: -
v_gene: TRBV7-2

CDR3aa: CASSPPHRGRGGNTIYF
CDR3nt: TGTGCCAGCTCACCACCTCACAGGGGGCGCGGTGGAAACACCATATATTTT
j_gene: TRBJ1-3
abundance: -
d_gene: TRBD1
v_gene: TRBV18

CDR3aa: CASSREGRSNQPQHF
CDR3nt: TGTGCCAGTAGTCGGGAGGGACGGAGCAATCAGCCCCAGCATTTT
j_gene: TRBJ1-5
abundance: -
d_gene: -
v_gene: TRBV19

CDR3aa: CATLREGLAKDTGELFF
CDR3nt: TGTGCCACCCTAAGAGAGGGACTAGCTAAGGATACCGGGGAGCTGTTTTTT
j_gene: TRBJ2-2
abundance: once
d_gene: TRBD2
v_gene: TRBV28

CDR3aa: CASSFVPLRTRINEQFF
CDR3nt: TGTGCCAGCAGCTTTGTCCCACTCCGAACTAGGATCAATGAGCAGTTCTTC
j_gene: TRBJ2-1
abundance: -
d_gene: -
v_gene: TRBV7-3

CDR3aa: CASSSEGVRGNEQFF
CDR3nt: TGTGCCAGCAGCTCCGAGGGGGTAAGGGGCAATGAGCAGTTCTTC
j_gene: TRBJ2-1
abundance: -
d_gene: -
v_gene: TRBV7-2

CDR3aa: CASRLTGINEKLFF
CDR3nt: TGTGCCAGCAGACTGACAGGGATTAATGAAAAACTGTTTTTT
j_gene: TRBJ1-4
abundance: once
d_gene: TRBD1
v_gene: TRBV2

CDR3aa: CASSERVLDRAKYF
CDR3nt: TGTGCCAGCAGCGAAAGGGTCCTCGACAGGGCCAAATATTTT
j_gene: TRBJ1-3
abundance: -
d_gene: TRBD1
v_gene: TRBV11-2

CDR3aa: CASSPPGQGVNTGELFF
CDR3nt: TGTGCCAGCTCACCGCCGGGACAGGGCGTGAATACCGGGGAGCTGTTTTTT
j_gene: TRBJ2-2
abundance: -
d_gene: TRBD1
v_gene: TRBV18

CDR3aa: CASSSLGGNTGELFF
CDR3nt: TGTGCCAGCAGCTCCCTCGGAGGAAACACCGGGGAGCTGTTTTTT
j_gene: TRBJ2-2
abundance: -
d_gene: -
v_gene: TRBV7-3

CDR3aa: CASSLGGAGANGLTF
CDR3nt: TGTGCCAGCAGCTTAGGAGGAGCTGGGGCCAACGGCCTGACTTTC
j_gene: TRBJ2-6
abundance: -
d_gene: -
v_gene: TRBV7-6

CDR3aa: CSAFGGRQFF
CDR3nt: TGCAGCGCATTCGGGGGTAGGCAGTTCTTC
j_gene: TRBJ2-1
abundance: -
d_gene: -
v_gene: TRBV20-1

CDR3aa: CASSPRASGSYEQYF
CDR3nt: TGTGCCAGCTCACCACGGGCTAGCGGGAGCTACGAGCAGTACTTC
j_gene: TRBJ2-7
abundance: -
d_gene: TRBD2
v_gene: TRBV18

CDR3aa: CASSPAIGQNQEYF
CDR3nt: TGTGCCAGCAGCCCAGCTATTGGACAGAACCAGGAGTACTTC
j_gene: TRBJ2-7
abundance: -
d_gene: -
v_gene: TRBV6-5

CDR3aa: CASSSPGTGINSPLHF
CDR3nt: TGCGCCAGCAGCAGCCCCGGGACAGGCATTAATTCACCCCTCCACTTT
j_gene: TRBJ1-6
abundance: -
d_gene: TRBD1
v_gene: TRBV5-1

CDR3aa: CASSLILRERKETQYF
CDR3nt: TGTGCCAGCAGCTTAATATTACGGGAGCGCAAAGAGACCCAGTACTTC
j_gene: TRBJ2-5
abundance: -
d_gene: -
v_gene: TRBV5-6

CDR3aa: CASSPLGTGRTEAFF
CDR3nt: TGTGCCAGCAGCCCCCTAGGGACCGGGAGGACTGAAGCTTTCTTT
j_gene: TRBJ1-1
abundance: -
d_gene: -
v_gene: TRBV14

CDR3aa: CASSLMGGWEETQYF
CDR3nt: TGTGCCAGCAGCTTAATGGGCGGGTGGGAAGAGACCCAGTACTTC
j_gene: TRBJ2-5
abundance: -
d_gene: -
v_gene: TRBV7-2

CDR3aa: CASSPAGGRWYEQYF
CDR3nt: TGTGCCAGCAGCCCGGCCGGCGGGAGATGGTACGAGCAGTACTTC
j_gene: TRBJ2-7
abundance: few
d_gene: TRBD2
v_gene: TRBV5-4